This T cell receptor beta chain appears in the sequencing data of a study of response to subunit inactivated influenza vaccine (dated by TCRdb to 2017 to 2018). Background on the whole study: To follow how T cells responded to a trivalent subunit inactivated influenza vaccine, the researchers relied on deep quantitative profiling of the T cell receptor repertoire.

Library prep was done by RT-PCR. Sequenced on an Illumina HiSeq 2500. TCRdb handled the public reads itself, with Q25 trimming in fastp and clone calling in MiXCR, and kept productive beta chains. Rows with one shared CDR3 protein collapse into an entry with the most common genes and DNA. Here the sample has about 700,000 distinct CDR3 sequences; 14% occur a single time. The ten largest make up around 7.3% of the sample. Trimming accounts for 6 bases at V and 6 bases at J, while the number of junction bases matched to no gene is 7. Measured from the cysteine to the phenylalanine, the CDR3 is 15 residues long. Just the 45-base CDR3 DNA is kept, in frame starting at base 1. The table lists this clonotype with many counts. This clone's antigen is unknown. The sample holds no much larger clone one base away, and base qualities are not on file. What the authors observed across the whole study: The authors suggested that each seasonal influenza vaccination may recruit only a limited number of new T cells.

The receptor was isolated from a man aged 45-65 years who received an inactivated influenza vaccine. Donor details come from another sample of the same person, matched by shared clones. The starting material was PBMCs from blood, obtained 14 days before vaccination. The rearranged segments are TRBV12-3 or TRBV12-4 and TRBJ2-1; 11 nucleotides in the junction match TRBD2. The CDR3 protein: CASRKPGTSGNEQFF. The nucleotide sequence is given as TGTGCCAGCAGAAAACCCGGGACTAGCGGCAATGAGCAGTTCTTC.